This is a list of T cell receptor beta chains from one sample in a study of control samples from healthy donors and cancer patients. Produced via immunoSEQ multiplex PCR; TCRdb's table is partial and in-frame only. The table shows fewer than 85,000 clones, with 85% to 95% occurring only once. Sequencing used blood. These receptors were obtained from a woman in her sixties in good health. Both conserved end residues are part of each CDR3. D genes are given only for firm matches. The size of a clone is reported for some rows only, either as once, few or many, or as a class for expanded clones.

D gene: TRBD2; V gene: TRBV10-3; clone size: -; J gene: TRBJ2-5; CDR3 protein: CAISSTGTSQLGETQYF; CDR3 DNA: TGTGCCATCAGTTCAACCGGGACTAGCCAGTTGGGAGAGACCCAGTACTTC
D gene: -; V gene: TRBV29-1; clone size: -; J gene: TRBJ2-7; CDR3 protein: CSVAKGQGGILSYEQYF; CDR3 DNA: TGCAGCGTTGCAAAGGGGCAGGGGGGCATTTTATCCTACGAGCAGTACTTC
D gene: TRBD2; V gene: TRBV9; clone size: -; J gene: TRBJ2-1; CDR3 protein: CASSVTGLVHNEQFF; CDR3 DNA: TGTGCCAGCAGCGTAACGGGACTAGTACACAATGAGCAGTTCTTC
D gene: TRBD1; V gene: TRBV19; clone size: -; J gene: TRBJ2-7; CDR3 protein: CASSIWTGSGEQYF; CDR3 DNA: TGTGCCAGTAGTATATGGACAGGGTCGGGCGAGCAGTACTTC
D gene: TRBD2; V gene: TRBV14; clone size: -; J gene: TRBJ2-2; CDR3 protein: CASSQGPGLGVRGELFF; CDR3 DNA: TGTGCCAGCAGCCAAGGTCCGGGACTAGGGGTTCGTGGGGAGCTGTTTTTT
D gene: TRBD1; V gene: TRBV28; clone size: -; J gene: TRBJ1-4; CDR3 protein: CASSLYGQGNEKLFF; CDR3 DNA: TGTGCCAGCAGTTTATATGGACAGGGGAATGAAAAACTGTTTTTT
D gene: -; V gene: TRBV3-1/TRBV3-2; clone size: -; J gene: TRBJ2-1; CDR3 protein: CASSPMGLTNEQFF; CDR3 DNA: TGTGCCAGCAGCCCCATGGGACTCACCAATGAGCAGTTCTTC
D gene: -; V gene: TRBV18; clone size: -; J gene: TRBJ1-1; CDR3 protein: CASSANFMNTEAFF; CDR3 DNA: TGTGCCAGCTCTGCCAATTTCATGAACACTGAAGCTTTCTTT
D gene: -; V gene: TRBV30; clone size: -; J gene: TRBJ2-2; CDR3 protein: CACGTQNTGELFF; CDR3 DNA: TGTGCCTGCGGGACTCAGAACACCGGGGAGCTGTTTTTT
D gene: -; V gene: TRBV19; clone size: -; J gene: TRBJ2-3; CDR3 protein: CASSPFGSTDTQYF; CDR3 DNA: TGTGCCAGTAGTCCCTTTGGGAGCACAGATACGCAGTATTTT
D gene: -; V gene: TRBV10-3; clone size: -; J gene: TRBJ1-1; CDR3 protein: CAVKDPNTEAFF; CDR3 DNA: TGTGCCGTAAAGGACCCGAACACTGAAGCTTTCTTT
D gene: -; V gene: TRBV11-2; clone size: -; J gene: TRBJ2-7; CDR3 protein: CASSLNRLDTEQYF; CDR3 DNA: TGTGCCAGCAGCTTAAATCGGTTAGACACGGAGCAGTACTTC
D gene: TRBD1; V gene: TRBV19; clone size: -; J gene: TRBJ1-4; CDR3 protein: CASSIGQGRWNEKLFF; CDR3 DNA: TGTGCCAGTAGTATCGGACAGGGGCGTTGGAATGAAAAACTGTTTTTT
D gene: -; V gene: TRBV13; clone size: -; J gene: TRBJ2-2; CDR3 protein: CASSLSSWATGELFF; CDR3 DNA: TGTGCCAGCAGCTTATCGTCCTGGGCCACCGGGGAGCTGTTTTTT
D gene: TRBD2; V gene: TRBV28; clone size: -; J gene: TRBJ2-1; CDR3 protein: CASSLPSGGRNEQFF; CDR3 DNA: TGTGCCAGCAGTTTACCTAGCGGGGGTCGCAATGAGCAGTTCTTC
D gene: TRBD1; V gene: TRBV24-1; clone size: once; J gene: TRBJ2-5; CDR3 protein: CATSEAGTGGEETQYF; CDR3 DNA: TGTGCCACCAGTGAAGCCGGGACAGGGGGCGAGGAGACCCAGTACTTC
D gene: TRBD1; V gene: TRBV19; clone size: once; J gene: TRBJ1-5; CDR3 protein: CASRGQGYSNQPQHF; CDR3 DNA: TGTGCCAGTAGGGGACAGGGCTATAGCAATCAGCCCCAGCATTTT
D gene: TRBD1; V gene: TRBV6-5; clone size: -; J gene: TRBJ1-4; CDR3 protein: CASSNTGVANEKLFF; CDR3 DNA: TGTGCCAGCAGTAACACAGGGGTGGCTAATGAAAAACTGTTTTTT
D gene: TRBD2; V gene: TRBV7-9; clone size: once; J gene: TRBJ2-3; CDR3 protein: CASSLRLAGGTDTQYF; CDR3 DNA: TGTGCCAGCAGCTTGCGACTAGCGGGGGGCACAGATACGCAGTATTTT
D gene: -; V gene: TRBV6-1; clone size: -; J gene: TRBJ1-2; CDR3 protein: CASSDIVGNANGYTF; CDR3 DNA: TGTGCCAGCAGTGATATCGTAGGGAATGCTAACGGCTACACCTTC
D gene: TRBD1; V gene: TRBV5-6; clone size: -; J gene: TRBJ2-5; CDR3 protein: CASSLGGTGKETQYF; CDR3 DNA: TGTGCCAGCAGCTTGGGTGGGACAGGAAAAGAGACCCAGTACTTC
D gene: -; V gene: TRBV20-1; clone size: -; J gene: TRBJ2-7; CDR3 protein: CSARTSYEQYF; CDR3 DNA: TGCAGTGCTAGGACCTCCTACGAGCAGTACTTC
D gene: TRBD2; V gene: TRBV5-1; clone size: -; J gene: TRBJ2-1; CDR3 protein: CASSFRPGLAGYSSYNEQFF; CDR3 DNA: TGCGCCAGCAGCTTTCGGCCGGGACTAGCGGGCTACAGCTCCTACAATGAGCAGTTCTTC
D gene: TRBD1; V gene: TRBV4-2; clone size: -; J gene: TRBJ1-1; CDR3 protein: CASSQGETGGSAEAFF; CDR3 DNA: TGTGCCAGCAGCCAAGGAGAGACAGGGGGAAGCGCTGAAGCCTTCTTT
D gene: -; V gene: TRBV5-4; clone size: -; J gene: TRBJ2-5; CDR3 protein: CASSLEWEETQYF; CDR3 DNA: TGTGCCAGCAGCTTGGAATGGGAAGAGACCCAGTACTTC
D gene: TRBD2; V gene: TRBV5-1; clone size: -; J gene: TRBJ2-2; CDR3 protein: CASSTGTRAGELFF; CDR3 DNA: TGCGCCAGCAGCACCGGGACTAGGGCCGGGGAGCTGTTTTTT
D gene: -; V gene: TRBV11-2; clone size: -; J gene: TRBJ2-2; CDR3 protein: CASRLTGRTNTGELFF; CDR3 DNA: TGTGCCAGCAGGTTGACGGGACGGACGAACACCGGGGAGCTGTTTTTT
D gene: -; V gene: TRBV28; clone size: -; J gene: TRBJ2-7; CDR3 protein: CASSLRGGTYEQYF; CDR3 DNA: TGTGCCAGCAGTTTAAGGGGGGGAACATACGAGCAGTACTTC
D gene: TRBD1; V gene: TRBV5-8; clone size: -; J gene: TRBJ2-1; CDR3 protein: CASSSGQGVEQFF; CDR3 DNA: TGTGCCAGCAGCTCAGGACAGGGTGTTGAGCAGTTCTTC
D gene: -; V gene: TRBV7-2; clone size: -; J gene: TRBJ1-5; CDR3 protein: CASSLEWGLSNQPQHF; CDR3 DNA: TGTGCCAGCAGCTTAGAGTGGGGGCTAAGCAATCAGCCCCAGCATTTT
D gene: TRBD2; V gene: TRBV6-5; clone size: -; J gene: TRBJ2-5; CDR3 protein: CASRLAGHQETQYF; CDR3 DNA: TGTGCCAGTCGACTAGCGGGGCACCAAGAGACCCAGTACTTC
D gene: -; V gene: TRBV6-2/TRBV6-3; clone size: few; J gene: TRBJ1-5; CDR3 protein: CASSYRPGRGRNQPQHF; CDR3 DNA: TGTGCCAGCAGTTACCGCCCCGGGAGGGGGAGGAATCAGCCCCAGCATTTT
D gene: TRBD2; V gene: TRBV18; clone size: -; J gene: TRBJ2-1; CDR3 protein: CASSPGLAGGMGYNEQFF; CDR3 DNA: TGTGCCAGCTCGCCGGGACTAGCGGGAGGGATGGGCTACAATGAGCAGTTCTTC
D gene: -; V gene: TRBV19; clone size: -; J gene: TRBJ1-5; CDR3 protein: CASNRQYSNQPQHF; CDR3 DNA: TGTGCCAGCAACAGACAGTATAGCAATCAGCCCCAGCATTTT
D gene: TRBD1; V gene: TRBV4-1; clone size: -; J gene: TRBJ2-7; CDR3 protein: CASSQGLGTGTFEQYF; CDR3 DNA: TGCGCCAGCAGCCAAGGGCTGGGGACAGGCACCTTCGAGCAGTACTTC
D gene: TRBD1; V gene: TRBV5-1; clone size: -; J gene: TRBJ1-5; CDR3 protein: CASSLKDDRDGQPQHF; CDR3 DNA: TGCGCCAGCAGCTTGAAAGACGACAGGGACGGTCAGCCCCAGCATTTT
D gene: -; V gene: TRBV10-3; clone size: -; J gene: TRBJ2-7; CDR3 protein: CAISPNVGYEQYF; CDR3 DNA: TGTGCCATCAGTCCAAATGTGGGCTACGAGCAGTACTTC
D gene: TRBD2; V gene: TRBV3-1/TRBV3-2; clone size: -; J gene: TRBJ2-1; CDR3 protein: CASSPSFGLAAYNEQFF; CDR3 DNA: TGTGCCAGCAGCCCCTCCTTTGGACTAGCGGCCTACAATGAGCAGTTCTTC
D gene: TRBD2; V gene: TRBV11-1; clone size: once; J gene: TRBJ2-7; CDR3 protein: CASSLFSSGTYEQYF; CDR3 DNA: TGTGCCAGCAGCTTATTCTCTAGCGGGACCTACGAGCAGTACTTC
D gene: TRBD1; V gene: TRBV6-5; clone size: -; J gene: TRBJ1-5; CDR3 protein: CASSYSRQGEQPQHF; CDR3 DNA: TGTGCCAGCAGTTACTCGCGGCAGGGGGAACAGCCCCAGCATTTT
D gene: TRBD2; V gene: TRBV19; clone size: -; J gene: TRBJ2-1; CDR3 protein: CASSTTSGPEQFF; CDR3 DNA: TGTGCCAGTAGTACAACTAGCGGCCCTGAGCAGTTCTTC
D gene: -; V gene: TRBV28; clone size: once; J gene: TRBJ1-4; CDR3 protein: CASRGHTPTNEKLFF; CDR3 DNA: TGTGCCAGCCGTGGACATACCCCAACTAATGAAAAACTGTTTTTT
D gene: -; V gene: TRBV6-5; clone size: -; J gene: TRBJ1-2; CDR3 protein: CASSYSRSQGLVGYTF; CDR3 DNA: TGTGCCAGCAGTTACTCGAGATCCCAGGGGTTGGTTGGCTACACCTTC
D gene: -; V gene: TRBV5-1; clone size: -; J gene: TRBJ2-1; CDR3 protein: CASSYGAPYNEQFF; CDR3 DNA: TGCGCCAGCAGCTACGGAGCCCCCTACAATGAGCAGTTCTTC
D gene: -; V gene: TRBV3-1/TRBV3-2; clone size: -; J gene: TRBJ2-5; CDR3 protein: CASSQDAWRERGPTDQETQYF; CDR3 DNA: TGTGCCAGCAGCCAAGATGCGTGGCGGGAAAGAGGTCCCACCGACCAAGAGACCCAGTACTTC
D gene: -; V gene: TRBV27; clone size: -; J gene: TRBJ1-1; CDR3 protein: CASSLGETTEAFF; CDR3 DNA: TGTGCCAGCAGTTTAGGGGAAACCACTGAAGCTTTCTTT
D gene: TRBD1; V gene: TRBV6-2/TRBV6-3; clone size: once; J gene: TRBJ1-1; CDR3 protein: CASSSAGTGNTEAFF; CDR3 DNA: TGTGCCAGCAGTTCCGCAGGGACAGGGAACACTGAAGCTTTCTTT
D gene: TRBD2; V gene: TRBV9; clone size: -; J gene: TRBJ2-2; CDR3 protein: CASSVGLAGAGSTGELFF; CDR3 DNA: TGTGCCAGCAGCGTCGGACTAGCGGGAGCGGGTTCAACCGGGGAGCTGTTTTTT
D gene: TRBD2; V gene: TRBV28; clone size: -; J gene: TRBJ2-7; CDR3 protein: CASTPPGLAAYEQYF; CDR3 DNA: TGTGCCAGCACCCCGCCCGGGCTAGCGGCCTACGAGCAGTACTTC
D gene: -; V gene: TRBV12-3/TRBV12-4; clone size: -; J gene: TRBJ1-2; CDR3 protein: CASSPLYNYGYTF; CDR3 DNA: TGTGCCAGCAGTCCCCTCTATAACTATGGCTACACCTTC
D gene: -; V gene: TRBV6-5; clone size: -; J gene: TRBJ2-7; CDR3 protein: CASSYSNAGDHEQYF; CDR3 DNA: TGTGCCAGCAGTTACTCGAACGCAGGGGACCACGAGCAGTACTTC
D gene: TRBD1; V gene: TRBV15; clone size: few; J gene: TRBJ2-3; CDR3 protein: CATKRGQIHDTQYF; CDR3 DNA: TGTGCCACCAAAAGGGGACAGATCCACGATACGCAGTATTTT
D gene: -; V gene: TRBV4-2; clone size: -; J gene: TRBJ1-2; CDR3 protein: CASSQEDNANYGYTF; CDR3 DNA: TGTGCCAGCAGCCAAGAGGACAACGCTAACTATGGCTACACCTTC
D gene: TRBD1; V gene: TRBV2; clone size: -; J gene: TRBJ2-7; CDR3 protein: CASSEASGQGWQYF; CDR3 DNA: TGTGCCAGCAGTGAAGCTTCGGGACAGGGTTGGCAGTACTTC
D gene: -; V gene: TRBV4-2; clone size: -; J gene: TRBJ2-5; CDR3 protein: CASSQSGQIQETQYF; CDR3 DNA: TGTGCCAGCAGCCAAAGTGGACAGATACAAGAGACCCAGTACTTC
D gene: -; V gene: TRBV19; clone size: -; J gene: TRBJ2-3; CDR3 protein: CASSIGKTDTQYF; CDR3 DNA: TGTGCCAGTAGTATTGGGAAGACAGATACGCAGTATTTT
D gene: TRBD2; V gene: TRBV2; clone size: -; J gene: TRBJ2-3; CDR3 protein: CASRGTSGSFDTQYF; CDR3 DNA: TGTGCCAGCAGGGGGACTAGCGGGAGTTTTGATACGCAGTATTTT
D gene: TRBD1; V gene: TRBV28; clone size: -; J gene: TRBJ1-2; CDR3 protein: CASSLSGTGKDYGYTF; CDR3 DNA: TGTGCCAGCAGTTTATCGGGGACAGGGAAGGACTATGGCTACACCTTC
D gene: TRBD1; V gene: TRBV3-1/TRBV3-2; clone size: -; J gene: TRBJ1-5; CDR3 protein: CASSPRDRGGQPQHF; CDR3 DNA: TGTGCCAGCAGCCCCCGGGACAGGGGCGGACAGCCCCAGCATTTT
D gene: -; V gene: TRBV19; clone size: -; J gene: TRBJ1-2; CDR3 protein: CASSYPGRYGYTF; CDR3 DNA: TGTGCCAGTAGTTATCCGGGCCGCTATGGCTACACCTTC